The 4 T cell receptor beta chains in this list originate from one sample, sequenced in a study of early T cells in non-severe SARS-CoV-2 infection. Using its own MiXCR run on the 5' RACE reads, TCRdb lists one record per CDR3 protein. The sample lists under 70,000 distinct CDR3 sequences; 11% were seen once. Source material: whole blood. All receptors come from an adult who was a healthcare worker with PCR-confirmed SARS-CoV-2 infection or an uninfected control (not recorded which).

This clonotype was seen at least ten times. The chain joins TRBV2 to TRBJ2-2, with a tentative D call TRBD2 (6 bases). Germline V gene sequence: CDR1 SNHLY, CDR2 FYNNEI. The CDR3 consists of 13 residues. CDR3: CATRLGGTGELFF. CDR3 nucleotide sequence: TGTGCGACCCGACTCGGGGGCACCGGGGAGCTGTTTTTT.

The table lists this clonotype with many counts. The V gene is TRBV13, the J gene TRBJ1-2; 8 positions match TRBD1. The CDR3 runs 19 residues. Unmatched junction bases numbered 18, after V lost 3 bases and J lost 3 bases. CDR1 PRHDT and CDR2 FYEKMQ come from the germline V gene (reference sequence). The CDR3 spells CASSFYGQGREENYYGYTF. The CDR3 DNA follows: TGTGCCAGCAGCTTCTACGGACAGGGTAGAGAGGAGAACTACTATGGCTACACCTTC. Full variable domain (rest looked up from reference TRBV13 and TRBJ1-2): AAGVIQSPRHLIKEKRETATLKCYPIPRHDTVYWYQQGPGQDPQFLISFYEKMQSDKGSIPDRFSAQQFSDYHSELNMSSLELGDSALYFCASSFYGQGREENYYGYTFGSGTRLTVV.

This clonotype appeared many times. The chain carries TRBV12-3 or TRBV12-4 and TRBJ1-1; TRBD1 aligns across 8 bases. With V trimmed by 5 bases and J by 4 bases, 3 bases remained unmatched. The CDR3 loop spans 13 amino acids. CDR3 sequence reads: CASSRTGLTEAFF. CDR3 nucleotides: TGTGCCAGCAGTCGGACAGGGCTCACTGAAGCTTTCTTT.

In this sample, this clonotype turned up many times. The chain recombines TRBV9 with TRBJ1-5; D is unclear. Germline V lookup: CDR1 SGDLS, CDR2 YYNGEE. The germline V and J ends were trimmed by 7 bases and 3 bases, with 14 bases remaining between them. The CDR3 runs to 14 residues. CDR3 bases: TGTGCCAGCTATACTAGGAGCCCCAATCAGCCCCAGCATTTT. Residues: CASYTRSPNQPQHF.